This paragraph covers one T cell receptor (beta chain) sequence. Its antigen remains unknown. Sequenced by immunoSEQ multiplex PCR; TCRdb stores in-frame clones only, minus some. There are more than 130,000 clones in the sample; 90% occur only once, and about 3.5% lies in the top ten. CDR1 is SEHNR and CDR2 is FQNEAQ in the germline V gene (reference sequence). Trimming removed 2 bases at V and 6 bases at J, with 6 bases between. The CDR3 covers 12 residues. This sample was included in a study of T cell responses to AZD1222 COVID-19 vaccine. Notes on the study in general: Two doses of AZD1222 preceded a rise in Spike-specific TCR breadth and depth. Baseline serostatus was positive in only six AZD1222 recipients.

The clonotype originates from an adult in good health. Sequenced here: peripheral blood, sampled on day 0 of AZD1222 vaccination. The chain uses TRBV7-9 and TRBJ2-3; no definite D call. Here the CDR3 reads CASSLPVDTQYF. The CDR3 coding sequence is TGTGCCAGCAGCTTACCCGTGGATACGCAGTATTTT.